The next 30 T cell receptor beta chains were all read from a single sample in a study of shared clonotypes between healthy human individuals. Libraries were prepared by immunoSEQ multiplex PCR; TCRdb keeps only in-frame clonotypes and omits some of them. The sample comprises about 490,000 clones, 79% of which are singletons, and approximately 12% rests with the top ten. The sample comprised PBMCs. The receptors shown here come from a woman between 40 and 50 years old in good health. Some clones in this sample may be carry-over from other donors' samples.

The chain uses TRBV2 and TRBJ1-4; D not certain. This CDR3 is built from 15 residues. Germline CDR1 reads SNHLY; CDR2 reads FYNNEI. Trimming left V 6 bases short and J 8 bases short, with 19 bases between. Here the CDR3 reads CASSVTSAVDEKLFF. CDR3 nucleotide sequence: TGTGCCAGCAGCGTCACCTCAGCTGTGGACGAAAAACTGTTTTTT.

Comments on this clone: A far larger clone is only one base removed, so a read error is likely. Within the sample, other DNA sequences also encode this same CDR3. This chain links TRBV7-8 with TRBJ2-7; D ambiguous. CDR1 SGHVS and CDR2 FQNEAQ come from the germline V gene. The CDR3 runs to 15 residues. Trimming cost V 9 bases and J 2 bases, with 20 bases left between them. The DNA for the CDR3 is TGTGCCAGTAGTTTCCTCCGCTACTCACCCTACGAGCAGTACTTC. Translation: CASSFLRYSPYEQYF.

A note on this clone: Within the sample, other DNA sequences also encode this same CDR3. The chain carries TRBV7-2 and TRBJ2-2; TRBD2 might be the D (5 bases). Trimming took 0 bases from V and 3 from J, leaving 5 bases between them. Germline values: CDR1 SGHTA, CDR2 FQGNSA. The CDR3 covers 14 residues. CDR3 protein: CASSLARDTGELFF. In nucleotides, the CDR3 is TGTGCCAGCAGCTTAGCGAGGGACACCGGGGAGCTGTTTTTT.

The chain employs TRBV2 and TRBJ2-2, with D unresolved. The CDR3 is 13 residues long. Germline CDR1 and CDR2: SNHLY and FYNNEI. V lost 10 bases to trimming and J lost 4 bases, with 13 bases between them. CDR3 coding DNA: TGTGCCACGACCAACAGAGCCACCGGGGAGCTGTTTTTT. Its protein is CATTNRATGELFF.

V gene TRBV11-2 combines with J gene TRBJ2-7, with TRBD2 identical over 8 bases. The CDR3 is 15 amino acids. The germline gives CDR1 SGHAT, CDR2 FQNNGV. V was pared by 3 bases and J by 0 bases, with 4 bases of the junction left unmatched. The CDR3 spells CASSFTSGGSYEQYF. The CDR3 DNA sequence: TGTGCCAGCAGCTTTACTAGCGGTGGCTCCTACGAGCAGTACTTC.

The chain combines TRBV19 with TRBJ2-1; a possible D gene is TRBD2 (6 bases). The V gene lost 3 bases and the J gene lost 8 bases, with 17 bases spanning the gap. Germline V lookup: CDR1 LNHDA, CDR2 SQIVND (reference sequence). The CDR3 length is 15 residues. The CDR3 is CASSMGDSAVYEQFF. The CDR3 DNA is TGTGCCAGTAGTATGGGGGACTCCGCGGTTTATGAGCAGTTCTTC.

The rearrangement joins TRBV15 to TRBJ1-5; D is unclear. The V gene's germline CDR1 is LNHNV and CDR2 YYDKDF (reference sequence). The CDR3 extends over 14 amino acids. V gave up 0 bases and J gave up 5 bases, with 8 bases separating them. The CDR3 DNA reads TGTGCCACCAGCAGAGATGAGGTGGATCAGCCCCAGCATTTT. This encodes CATSRDEVDQPQHF.

This chain links TRBV11-2 with TRBJ1-1, with D maybe TRBD1 (6 bases). The CDR3 has 14 residues. V lost 1 base and J 3 bases, leaving 9 bases between the germline ends. Germline values: CDR1 SGHAT, CDR2 FQNNGV. In DNA, the CDR3 is TGTGCCAGCAGCTTAGCGCAGGGGTACACTGAAGCTTTCTTT. Residues: CASSLAQGYTEAFF.

The V and J genes are TRBV10-2 and TRBJ1-1; D is uncertain. The CDR3 runs to 14 residues. Trimming pared 4 bases from V and 1 base from J, leaving 10 bases between. The V gene's germline CDR1 is WSHSY and CDR2 SAAADI. Here the CDR3 DNA reads TGCGCCAGCAGTGGGCCCGGTGGGAACACTGAAGCTTTCTTT. Its protein product is CASSGPGGNTEAFF.

This chain links TRBV4-3 with TRBJ1-1; 7 positions match TRBD1. From germline, CDR1 is LGHNA and CDR2 YSLEER. Trimming took 3 bases from V and 0 from J; bases not matched to a gene: 4. This CDR3 region has 15 residues. CDR3 bases: TGCGCCAGCAGCCAGACGACAGGGCTGAACACTGAAGCTTTCTTT. It specifies CASSQTTGLNTEAFF.

The J gene is TRBJ2-1, the V gene TRBV7-2, with 8 bases that match TRBD2. V trimming: 5 bases; J trimming: 4 bases; junction bases outside the gene matches: 10. Germline V gene sequence: CDR1 SGHTA, CDR2 FQGNSA. The CDR3 runs to 16 residues. Written as DNA, the CDR3 is TGTGCCAGCAGCCGTCTGAGCGGGAGTAGTTACAATGAGCAGTTCTTC. This gives the protein CASSRLSGSSYNEQFF.

The rearrangement uses TRBV27 and TRBJ2-3, with 13 nucleotides matching TRBD2. CDR3 length: 17 residues. Germline lookup yields CDR1 MNHEY and CDR2 SMNVEV (reference sequence). The V segment lost 1 base and the J segment 4 bases; nucleotides outside the gene matches: 5. The CDR3 region has the DNA TGTGCCAGCAGTTTATTCGCTGGACTAGCGGGAGCAGATACGCAGTATTTT. Encoded protein: CASSLFAGLAGADTQYF.

The J gene is TRBJ2-7, the V gene TRBV19; 14 bases line up with TRBD2. Germline lookup yields CDR1 LNHDA and CDR2 SQIVND (reference sequence). The V and J ends lost 5 bases and 3 bases, in that order; junction bases with no gene match: 0. The CDR3 sequence is 14 residues long. CDR3 sequence (DNA): TGTGCCAGTAGTGGGACTAGCGGGAGCTACGAGCAGTACTTC. Translation gives CASSGTSGSYEQYF.

V gene TRBV5-5 combines with J gene TRBJ1-3; weak D call: TRBD1 (5 bases). The germline V gene has CDR1 SGHKS and CDR2 YYEKEE (reference sequence). Trimming left V 0 bases short and J 4 bases short, with 11 bases between. The CDR3 has 15 amino acids. CDR3 sequence reads: CASSLEGSYGNTIYF. The DNA for the CDR3 is TGTGCCAGCAGCTTGGAGGGGAGTTACGGAAACACCATATATTTT.

The CDR3 sequence is CASSPLGMTGLAYGYTF. The CDR3 DNA follows: TGTGCCAGCAGCCCTCTGGGTATGACAGGGCTCGCCTATGGCTACACCTTC. This chain uses TRBV11-2 with TRBJ1-2; TRBD1 matches at 7 bases. With V trimmed by 5 bases and J by 4 bases, 16 bases remained unmatched. Germline V gene sequence: CDR1 SGHAT, CDR2 FQNNGV. The CDR3 runs to 17 residues.

This clone turned up a few times. The chain is built from TRBV9 and TRBJ2-3; tentatively, D is TRBD1 (6 bases). The CDR3 sequence is 17 residues long. The V and J ends lost 4 bases and 1 base respectively, with 19 bases between them. Germline V gene sequence: CDR1 SGDLS, CDR2 YYNGEE. The CDR3 DNA reads TGTGCCAGCAGCTCACACCAAGGGGACATTGGCACAGATACGCAGTATTTT. As protein: CASSSHQGDIGTDTQYF.

The rearrangement uses TRBV28 and TRBJ1-4, with TRBD1 matching 8 bases. Germline V gene data show CDR1 as MDHEN and CDR2 as SYDVKM. The CDR3 sequence is 16 residues long. The V gene end was trimmed by 3 bases and the J gene end by 4 bases; junction bases not matched to a gene: 7. The CDR3: CASSLVRGQVNEKLFF. CDR3 sequence (DNA): TGTGCCAGCAGTTTGGTGAGGGGACAGGTTAATGAAAAACTGTTTTTT.

This chain connects TRBV5-1 to TRBJ2-2; no clear D. Trimming took 4 bases from V and 1 from J, leaving 17 bases between them. Germline CDR1 SGHRS, CDR2 YFSETQ. The CDR3 spans 17 residues. The CDR3: CASSLRPLNQNTGELFF. The CDR3 DNA reads TGCGCCAGCAGCCTCCGTCCCCTTAACCAGAACACCGGGGAGCTGTTTTTT.

The chain uses TRBV21-1 and TRBJ2-5; whether TRBD2, the table's D call, matches the DNA was not checked. TRBV21-1 is tagged as a pseudogene. The CDR3 runs 20 residues. This CDR3 reads CASSKVGGTSGSHQGKTQYF. CDR3 coding DNA: TGTGCCAGCAGCAAAGTAGGGGGGACTAGCGGGAGTCATCAGGGAAAGACCCAGTACTTC.

As to this clone: Other DNA sequences in the same sample also yield this CDR3. This sequence joins TRBV30 and TRBJ2-7; a possible D gene is TRBD2 (6 bases). Germline V gives CDR1 GTSNPN, CDR2 SVGIG (reference sequence). V was cut by 3 bases and J by 6 bases, with 9 bases left in between. This CDR3 is 11 amino acids long. The CDR3 coding sequence is TGTGCCTGGAGCGTGGGGGGCGAGCAGTACTTC. Translating gives CAWSVGGEQYF.

The chain carries TRBV6-5 and TRBJ2-1; 8 positions match TRBD2. The germline gives CDR1 MNHEY, CDR2 SVGAGI. Unmatched junction bases numbered 9, after V lost 5 bases and J lost 6 bases. The CDR3 runs to 15 residues. The CDR3 coding sequence is TGTGCCAGCAGTACGGGACTAGTGATATCCAATGAGCAGTTCTTC. This encodes CASSTGLVISNEQFF.

The V call is TRBV6-5, the J call TRBJ1-2; TRBD1 might be the D (5 bases). The germline gives CDR1 MNHEY, CDR2 SVGAGI. The germline V and J ends were trimmed by 4 bases and 3 bases, with 9 bases remaining between them. CDR3 length: 13 residues. The CDR3 sequence: CASSFMGDYGYTF. CDR3 DNA: TGTGCCAGCAGTTTTATGGGGGACTATGGCTACACCTTC.

CDR3 DNA: TGTGCCATCAGTGACCAGGAGGGCCGTTACGAGCAGTACTTC. Protein: CAISDQEGRYEQYF. The chain combines TRBV10-3 with TRBJ2-7, with D perhaps TRBD2 (6 bases). Germline CDR1 and CDR2: ENHRY and SYGVKD. This CDR3 contains 14 residues. V lost 3 bases and J lost 4, with 13 bases in between.

This clone is categorized as medium-sized. CDR3 sequence (DNA): TGTGCCAGCAGTACTTCTACGGGAGTTTACAATGAGCAGTTCTTC. Its translation: CASSTSTGVYNEQFF. The rearrangement joins TRBV7-2 to TRBJ2-1; tentatively, D is TRBD2 (6 bases). The length of the CDR3 is 15 residues. CDR1 and CDR2 (germline): SGHTA, FQGNSA. The V end lost 6 bases, the J end lost 4 bases, and 16 bases lay between the germline ends. The full variable domain, its missing parts supplied by reference TRBV7-2 and TRBJ2-1, is GAGVSQSPSNKVTEKGKDVELRCDPISGHTALYWYRQSLGQGLEFLIYFQGNSAPDKSGLPSDRFSAERTGGSVSTLTIQRTQQEDSAVYLCASSTSTGVYNEQFFGPGTRLTVL.

This clone was seen more than once but under ten times. V and J are TRBV11-3 and TRBJ2-1; perhaps TRBD2 as D (6 bases). Germline V gene sequence: CDR1 SGHNT, CDR2 YENEEA. The CDR3 has 16 residues. V was shortened by 3 bases and J by 8 bases, with 20 bases between the two germline ends. For the CDR3, the DNA is TGTGCCAGCAGCTTGGTGGGAGGAGGCATCGGCGATGAGCAGTTCTTC. Amino acids: CASSLVGGGIGDEQFF.

The V call is TRBV5-1, the J call TRBJ1-2, with TRBD1 as a possible D gene (5 bases). Trimming cost V 7 bases and J 4 bases, with 14 bases left between them. The V gene's germline CDR1 is SGHRS and CDR2 YFSETQ. The CDR3 has 13 residues. The CDR3: CASSAAQGYGYTF. In nucleotides, the CDR3 is TGCGCCAGCTCCGCCGCGCAGGGCTATGGCTACACCTTC.

This clone has a handful of counts. The chain recombines TRBV28 with TRBJ2-7, with 7 bases that match TRBD2. CDR3 length equals 14 residues. CDR1 and CDR2 from the germline V gene are MDHEN and SYDVKM. J gave up 5 bases and V 7 bases, and 11 bases lay outside the gene matches. The CDR3 DNA reads TGTGCCAGCAAAGCTCCGCGGGAGACTGACGAGCAGTACTTC. As protein: CASKAPRETDEQYF.

The J gene is TRBJ2-2, the V gene TRBV19; D remains ambiguous. Per the germline V gene, CDR1 is LNHDA and CDR2 is SQIVND (reference sequence). V lost 2 bases to trimming and J lost 0 bases, with 7 bases between them. The CDR3 contains 15 residues. CDR3 amino acids: CASSIRLANTGELFF. CDR3 nucleotides: TGTGCCAGTAGTATACGGCTCGCGAACACCGGGGAGCTGTTTTTT.

This clone has more than one count but fewer than ten. The chain has TRBV7-2 and TRBJ2-4; D might be TRBD2 (5 bases). V gave up 3 bases and J gave up 8 bases, with 11 bases separating them. In germline, CDR1 is SGHTA, CDR2 FQGNSA. The CDR3 totals 13 residues. The CDR3 is CASSFGGWDIQYF. The CDR3 nucleotides read TGTGCCAGCAGCTTCGGCGGGTGGGACATTCAGTACTTC.

The chain couples TRBV19 to TRBJ2-2; 9 bases line up with TRBD1. The V segment lost 6 bases and the J segment 4 bases; nucleotides outside the gene matches: 9. The length of the CDR3 is 16 residues. Germline V gene sequence: CDR1 LNHDA, CDR2 SQIVND (reference sequence). The CDR3 is CASRQRGTGTTGELFF. The CDR3 DNA is TGTGCCAGTAGACAAAGGGGGACAGGGACCACCGGGGAGCTGTTTTTT.